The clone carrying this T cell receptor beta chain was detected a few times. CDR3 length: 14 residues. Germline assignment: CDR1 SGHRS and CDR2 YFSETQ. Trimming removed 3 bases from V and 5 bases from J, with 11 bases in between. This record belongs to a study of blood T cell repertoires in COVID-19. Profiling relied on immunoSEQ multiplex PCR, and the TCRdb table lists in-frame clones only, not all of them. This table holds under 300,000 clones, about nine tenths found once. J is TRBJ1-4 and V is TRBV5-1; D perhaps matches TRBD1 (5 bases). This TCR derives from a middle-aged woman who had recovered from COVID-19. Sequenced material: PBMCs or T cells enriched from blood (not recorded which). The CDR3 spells CASSSAGPNEKLFF. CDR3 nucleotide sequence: TGCGCCAGCAGCTCAGCAGGGCCAAATGAAAAACTGTTTTTT.